These 8 T cell receptor beta chains share one sample of origin, sequenced in a study of Tregs in tolerant kidney transplant recipients. Repertoires were generated with immunoSEQ multiplex PCR, while TCRdb's copy carries only in-frame clones and drops some. The sample shows tens of thousands of clones, roughly 98% of them seen only once. The material sequenced was CD4+ T cells from blood, taken before the transplant. Receptors originate from a human donor who received a combined kidney and bone marrow transplant.

The chain's CDR3 is CASSLTENTEAFF. CDR3 nucleotides: TGTGCCAGCAGCTTGACAGAGAACACTGAAGCTTTCTTT. The chain uses TRBV7-2 and TRBJ1-1; perhaps TRBD1 as D (5 bases). The CDR3 sequence is 13 residues long. Between the trimmed V and J ends, which lost 3 bases and 1 base, there was a span of 6 bases. Germline V gives CDR1 SGHTA, CDR2 FQGNSA.

For the CDR3, the DNA is TGTGCCAGCAGCCCTAGAGGCAGTAGCAATCAGCCCCAGCATTTT. This codes for CASSPRGSSNQPQHF. This chain links TRBV9 with TRBJ1-5; D is uncertain. The germline V and J ends were trimmed by 4 bases and 0 bases, with 11 bases remaining between them. Germline CDR1 and CDR2: SGDLS and YYNGEE. The CDR3 consists of 15 residues.

This chain connects TRBV5-1 to TRBJ1-4; perhaps TRBD1 as D (5 bases). Looked up from germline, CDR1 is SGHRS and CDR2 is YFSETQ. V lost 4 bases to trimming and J lost 4 bases, with 14 bases between them. There are 15 residues in the CDR3. CDR3 loop: CASSVRDRHNEKLFF. The CDR3 bases are TGCGCCAGCAGCGTCCGTGACAGACATAATGAAAAACTGTTTTTT.

The genes are TRBV5-6 and TRBJ1-4, with D perhaps TRBD1 (6 bases). CDR1 SGHDT and CDR2 YYEEEE come from the germline V gene. The CDR3 is 15 amino acids. V gave up 3 bases and J gave up 8 bases, with 17 bases separating them. Here the CDR3 reads CASSSRGAGDEKLFF. The DNA of the CDR3 is TGTGCCAGCAGCTCCAGAGGGGCAGGGGACGAAAAACTGTTTTTT.

The chain recombines TRBV5-1 with TRBJ2-3; D is ambiguous. The V gene lost 0 bases and the J gene lost 2 bases, with 4 bases spanning the gap. The CDR3 extends over 13 amino acids. The V gene's germline CDR1 is SGHRS and CDR2 YFSETQ. CDR3 in DNA: TGCGCCAGCAGCTTGGCCTCCACAGATACGCAGTATTTT. Its translation is CASSLASTDTQYF.

V is TRBV18 and J is TRBJ2-7; D is perhaps TRBD2 (5 bases). CDR3 size: 17 residues. V gave up 2 bases and J gave up 6 bases, with 23 bases separating them. Germline V gives CDR1 KGHSH, CDR2 LQKENI. The CDR3 protein is CASSPSSRDSGFREQYF. CDR3 DNA: TGTGCCAGCTCACCATCCAGCCGCGATTCGGGATTTCGCGAGCAGTACTTC.

V usage is TRBV25-1 and J usage is TRBJ2-7; D possibly corresponds to TRBD1 (6 bases). CDR3 length: 17 residues. Germline loops: CDR1 MGHDK, CDR2 SYGVNS. V lost 4 bases to trimming and J lost 0 bases, with 19 bases between them. The chain's CDR3 is CASSANTGTTDSYEQYF. CDR3 DNA: TGTGCCAGCAGTGCCAACACCGGGACAACAGACTCCTACGAGCAGTACTTC.

The rearrangement joins TRBV15 to TRBJ2-6; D is possibly TRBD1 (5 bases). Germline V CDR1 and CDR2: LNHNV, YYDKDF (reference sequence). This CDR3 comprises 15 residues. Trimming pared 4 bases from V and 1 base from J, leaving 8 bases between. CDR3 protein: CATSKRGSGANVLTF. The DNA of the CDR3 is TGTGCCACCAGCAAAAGGGGATCTGGGGCCAACGTCCTGACTTTC.